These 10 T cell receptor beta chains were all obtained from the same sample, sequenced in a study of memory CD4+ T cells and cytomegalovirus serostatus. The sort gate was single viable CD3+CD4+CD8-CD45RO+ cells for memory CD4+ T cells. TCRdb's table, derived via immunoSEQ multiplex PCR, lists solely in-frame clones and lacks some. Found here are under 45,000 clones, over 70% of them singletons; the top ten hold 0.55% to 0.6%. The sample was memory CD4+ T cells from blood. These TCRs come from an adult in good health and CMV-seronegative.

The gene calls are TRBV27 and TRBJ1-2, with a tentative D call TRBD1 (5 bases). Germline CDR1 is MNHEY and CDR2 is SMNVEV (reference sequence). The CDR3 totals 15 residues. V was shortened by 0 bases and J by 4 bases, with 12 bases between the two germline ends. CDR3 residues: CASSLSGPGGYGYTF. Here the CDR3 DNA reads TGTGCCAGCAGTTTATCGGGCCCGGGGGGCTATGGCTACACCTTC.

CDR3 DNA sequence: TGCGCCAGCAGTGTCACAGGGAATTCACCCCTCCACTTT. Its translation: CASSVTGNSPLHF. The chain employs TRBV10-2 and TRBJ1-6; TRBD1 is a possible D gene (6 bases). From germline, CDR1 is WSHSY and CDR2 SAAADI. The length of the CDR3 is 13 residues. With 4 bases removed from V and 7 bases from J, the gap between germline ends came to 8 bases.

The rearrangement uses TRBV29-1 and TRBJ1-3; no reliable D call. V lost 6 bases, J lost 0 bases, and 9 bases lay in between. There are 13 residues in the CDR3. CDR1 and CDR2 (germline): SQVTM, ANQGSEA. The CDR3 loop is CSVDDTSGNTIYF. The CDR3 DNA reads TGCAGCGTCGACGACACCTCTGGAAACACCATATATTTT. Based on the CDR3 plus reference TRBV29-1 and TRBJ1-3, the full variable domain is SAVISQKPSRDICQRGTSLTIQCQVDSQVTMMFWYRQQPGQSLTLIATANQGSEATYESGFVIDKFPISRPNLTFSTLTVSNMSPEDSSIYLCSVDDTSGNTIYFGEGSWLTVV.

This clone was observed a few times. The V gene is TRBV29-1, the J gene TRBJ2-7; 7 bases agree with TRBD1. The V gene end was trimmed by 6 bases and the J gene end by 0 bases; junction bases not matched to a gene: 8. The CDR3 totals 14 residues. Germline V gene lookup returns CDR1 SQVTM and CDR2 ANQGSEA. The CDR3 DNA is TGCAGCGTAAAAACAGGGGTGGGCTCCTACGAGCAGTACTTC. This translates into CSVKTGVGSYEQYF.

CDR3: CASSDSNQPQHF. For the CDR3, the DNA is TGTGCCAGCTCAGACAGCAATCAGCCCCAGCATTTT. The chain links TRBV18 to TRBJ1-5; D not certain. CDR3 length: 12 amino acids. Germline CDR1 KGHSH, CDR2 LQKENI. V lost 5 bases and J 1 base, leaving 3 bases between the germline ends.

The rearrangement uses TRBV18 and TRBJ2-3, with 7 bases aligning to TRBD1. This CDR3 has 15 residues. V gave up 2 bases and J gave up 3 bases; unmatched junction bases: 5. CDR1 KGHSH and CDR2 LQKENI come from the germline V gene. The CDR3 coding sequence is TGTGCCAGCTCACCAGTTACAGGGGTAACAGATACGCAGTATTTT. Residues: CASSPVTGVTDTQYF.

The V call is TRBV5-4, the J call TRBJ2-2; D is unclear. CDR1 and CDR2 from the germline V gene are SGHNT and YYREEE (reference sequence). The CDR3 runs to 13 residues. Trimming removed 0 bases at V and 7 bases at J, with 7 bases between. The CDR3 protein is CASSLEIGGELFF. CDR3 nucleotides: TGTGCCAGCAGCTTGGAGATTGGCGGGGAGCTGTTTTTT.

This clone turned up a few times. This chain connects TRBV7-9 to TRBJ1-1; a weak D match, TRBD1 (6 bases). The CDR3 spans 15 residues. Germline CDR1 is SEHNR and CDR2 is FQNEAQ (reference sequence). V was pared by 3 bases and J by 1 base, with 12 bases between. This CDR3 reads CASSFGDKTNTEAFF. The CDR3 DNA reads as TGTGCCAGCAGCTTCGGGGACAAAACGAACACTGAAGCTTTCTTT.

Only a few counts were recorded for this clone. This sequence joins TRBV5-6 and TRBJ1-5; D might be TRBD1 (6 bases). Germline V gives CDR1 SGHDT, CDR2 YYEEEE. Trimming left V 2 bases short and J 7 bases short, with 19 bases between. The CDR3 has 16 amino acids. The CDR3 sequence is CASSFRGGITDQPQHF. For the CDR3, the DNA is TGTGCCAGCAGCTTCAGAGGGGGGATAACGGACCAGCCCCAGCATTTT.

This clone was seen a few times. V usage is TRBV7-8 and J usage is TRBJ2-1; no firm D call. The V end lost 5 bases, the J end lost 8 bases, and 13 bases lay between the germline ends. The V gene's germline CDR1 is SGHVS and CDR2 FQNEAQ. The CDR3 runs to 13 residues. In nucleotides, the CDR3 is TGTGCCAGCAGCCCCCCTCGTCGGGATGAGCAGTTCTTC. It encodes CASSPPRRDEQFF.